Listed below are T cell receptor beta chains from one sample, sequenced in a study of blood T cell repertoires in COVID-19. The method was immunoSEQ multiplex PCR; TCRdb's version includes in-frame clones alone and lacks a portion of them. Seen here are tens of thousands of clones, around 93% observed once, and the top ten hold about 3.1%. Material: peripheral blood. Receptors were obtained from a man between 45 and 60 years old with acute or convalescent COVID-19. Both conserved end residues are trimmed from each CDR3. Not every row has a clone size; where given, it reads once, few, many or a size class.

>.|TRBJ1-5|TRBV6-5
ASSRGTHSNQPQH
>.|TRBJ1-6|TRBV9
ASSPLEVDSPLH
>.|TRBJ1-3|TRBV4-1
ASSQDPNLPRGFGNTIY
>.|TRBJ1-1|TRBV19
ASSATFGTPPGGLMNTEAF
>once|TRBJ2-3|TRBV6-4
ASSASGVSSTDTQY
>once|TRBJ2-1|TRBV7-9
ASSRLANEQF
>.|TRBJ1-4|TRBV19
ASSHGATNEKLF
>.|TRBJ2-5|TRBV29-1
SVTKGAAETQY
>.|TRBJ2-1|TRBV2
ASIDGGAIYNEQF
>.|TRBJ1-3|TRBV28
ASLTETGNTIY
>.|TRBJ1-1|TRBV19
ASHNPRQGRNTEAF
>.|TRBJ2-7|TRBV11-2
ASSFTSGETYEQY
>.|TRBJ2-6|TRBV3-1/TRBV3-2
ASSLRRVSGANVLT
>.|TRBJ2-3|TRBV6-4
ASSVQGGITDTQY
>.|TRBJ1-3|TRBV7-8
ASSGGGQFSGNTIY
>.|TRBJ1-4|TRBV5-6
ASSLDQTGGGEKLF
>.|TRBJ2-4|TRBV30
AWSVSRGLNIQY
>.|TRBJ2-4|TRBV6-5
ASSSRAKNIQY
>.|TRBJ1-2|TRBV6-1
ASSEEGQGAWGYT
>.|TRBJ1-2|TRBV9
ASSVGRGAGGYT
>.|TRBJ2-3|TRBV5-4
ASSLAVSGGATDTQY
>.|TRBJ1-2|TRBV6-6
ASGTGVDGYT
>.|TRBJ2-3|TRBV2
ASSEYLSASGAIGDTQY
>once|TRBJ1-2|TRBV3-1/TRBV3-2
ASSQHGQGFGYT
>.|TRBJ1-4|TRBV24-1
ATSDPTGGGNEKLF
>.|TRBJ1-2|TRBV25-1
ASRLTGGVGGYT
>.|TRBJ2-1|TRBV19
ASSIRTSGGQEQF
>.|TRBJ2-1|TRBV6-4
ASSDSISTGLNEQF
>few|TRBJ1-4|TRBV24-1
ATSEGTGVEKLF
>few|TRBJ1-1|TRBV3-1/TRBV3-2
ASSQAGGRSEAF
>.|TRBJ1-3|TRBV4-1
ASSQGNSYSGNTIY
>.|TRBJ2-7|TRBV30
AFEPGVSYEQY
>.|TRBJ1-2|TRBV21-1
ASSKNSGGDGYT
>.|TRBJ2-3|TRBV2
ASRNERGISDTQY
>.|TRBJ1-1|TRBV7-2
ASSRQLNTEAF